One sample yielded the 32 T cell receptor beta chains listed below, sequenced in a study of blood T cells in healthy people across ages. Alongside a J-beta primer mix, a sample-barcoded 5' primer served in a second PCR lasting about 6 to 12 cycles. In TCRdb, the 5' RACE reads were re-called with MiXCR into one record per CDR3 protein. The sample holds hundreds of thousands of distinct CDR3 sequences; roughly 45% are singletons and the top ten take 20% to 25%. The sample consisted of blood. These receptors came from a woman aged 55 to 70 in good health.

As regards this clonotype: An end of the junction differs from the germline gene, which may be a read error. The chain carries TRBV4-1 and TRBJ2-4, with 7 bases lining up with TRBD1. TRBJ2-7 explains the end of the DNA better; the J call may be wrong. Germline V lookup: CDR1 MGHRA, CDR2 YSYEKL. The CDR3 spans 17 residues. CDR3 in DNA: TGCACCAGCAGCCAAGATTTAGGGGGCTCCGGGGCCTACGAGCAGTACTTC. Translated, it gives CTSSQDLGGSGAYEQYF.

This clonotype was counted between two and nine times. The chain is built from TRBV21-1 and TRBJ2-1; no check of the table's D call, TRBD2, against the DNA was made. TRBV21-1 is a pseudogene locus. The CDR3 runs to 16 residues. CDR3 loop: CARCRSSGTTYNEQFF. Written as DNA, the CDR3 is TGTGCCCGCTGCAGATCGAGCGGGACTACTTACAATGAGCAGTTCTTC.

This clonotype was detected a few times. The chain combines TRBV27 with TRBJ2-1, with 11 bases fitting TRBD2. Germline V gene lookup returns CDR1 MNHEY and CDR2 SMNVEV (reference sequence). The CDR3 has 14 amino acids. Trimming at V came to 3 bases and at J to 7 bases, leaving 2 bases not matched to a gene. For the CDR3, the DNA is TGTGCCAGCAGTTTGACTAGCGGGATAAATGAGCAGTTCTTC. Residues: CASSLTSGINEQFF.

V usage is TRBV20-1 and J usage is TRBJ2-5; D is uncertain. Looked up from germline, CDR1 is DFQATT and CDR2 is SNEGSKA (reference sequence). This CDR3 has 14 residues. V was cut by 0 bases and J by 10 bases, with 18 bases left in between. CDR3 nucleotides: TGCAGTGCTAGAGATCCCCAAAAGGGATTGGGCCAGTACTTC. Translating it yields CSARDPQKGLGQYF.

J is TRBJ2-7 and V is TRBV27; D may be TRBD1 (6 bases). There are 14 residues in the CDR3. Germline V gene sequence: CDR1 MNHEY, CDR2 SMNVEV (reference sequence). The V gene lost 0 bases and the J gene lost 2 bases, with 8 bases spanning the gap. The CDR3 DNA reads TGTGCCAGCAGTTTATCAAGGACAGCCTACGAGCAGTACTTC. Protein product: CASSLSRTAYEQYF.

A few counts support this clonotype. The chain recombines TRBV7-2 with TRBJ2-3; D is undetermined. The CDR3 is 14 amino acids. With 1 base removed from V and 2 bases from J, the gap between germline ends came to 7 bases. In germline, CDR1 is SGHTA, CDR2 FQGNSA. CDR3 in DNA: TGTGCCAGCAGCTTAGAAGCCCTCACAGATACGCAGTATTTT. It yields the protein CASSLEALTDTQYF.

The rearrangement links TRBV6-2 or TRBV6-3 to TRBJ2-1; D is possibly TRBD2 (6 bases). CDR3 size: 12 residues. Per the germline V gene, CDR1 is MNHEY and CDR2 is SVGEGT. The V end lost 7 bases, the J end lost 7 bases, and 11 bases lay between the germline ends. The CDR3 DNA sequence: TGTGCCAGCAAGGGCGGGACTAATGAGCAGTTCTTC. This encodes CASKGGTNEQFF.

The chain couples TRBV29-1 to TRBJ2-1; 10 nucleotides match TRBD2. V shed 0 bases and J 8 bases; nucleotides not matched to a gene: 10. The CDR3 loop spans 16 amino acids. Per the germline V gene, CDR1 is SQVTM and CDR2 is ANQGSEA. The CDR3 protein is CSVEEGRAGGRYEQFF. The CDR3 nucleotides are TGCAGCGTTGAAGAAGGACGAGCGGGGGGGCGGTATGAGCAGTTCTTC.

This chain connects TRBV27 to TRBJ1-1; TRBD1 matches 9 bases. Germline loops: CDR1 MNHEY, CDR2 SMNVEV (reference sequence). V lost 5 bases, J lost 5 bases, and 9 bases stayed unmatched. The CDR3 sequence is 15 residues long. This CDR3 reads CASSRPQGAVTEAFF. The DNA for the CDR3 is TGTGCCAGCAGTCGACCACAGGGGGCAGTTACTGAAGCTTTCTTT.

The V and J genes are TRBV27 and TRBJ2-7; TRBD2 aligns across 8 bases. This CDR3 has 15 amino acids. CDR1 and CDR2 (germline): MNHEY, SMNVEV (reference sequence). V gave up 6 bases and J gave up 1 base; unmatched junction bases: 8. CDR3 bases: TGTGCCAGCAGGCTCGAGATAGCGGGATCCTACGAGCAGTACTTC. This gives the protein CASRLEIAGSYEQYF.

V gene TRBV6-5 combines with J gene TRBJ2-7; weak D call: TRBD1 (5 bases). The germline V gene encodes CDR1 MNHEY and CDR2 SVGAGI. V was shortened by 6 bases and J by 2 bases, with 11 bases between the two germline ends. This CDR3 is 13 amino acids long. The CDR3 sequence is CASRRTTTYEQYF. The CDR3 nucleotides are TGTGCCAGCAGGAGGACAACTACCTACGAGCAGTACTTC.

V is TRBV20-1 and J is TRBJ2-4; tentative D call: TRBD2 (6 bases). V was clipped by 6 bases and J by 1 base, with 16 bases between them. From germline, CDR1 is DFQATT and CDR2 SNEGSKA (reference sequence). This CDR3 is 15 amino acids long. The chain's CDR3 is CSAKDRGWAKNIQYF. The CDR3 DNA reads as TGCAGTGCCAAGGACCGGGGGTGGGCCAAAAACATTCAGTACTTC.

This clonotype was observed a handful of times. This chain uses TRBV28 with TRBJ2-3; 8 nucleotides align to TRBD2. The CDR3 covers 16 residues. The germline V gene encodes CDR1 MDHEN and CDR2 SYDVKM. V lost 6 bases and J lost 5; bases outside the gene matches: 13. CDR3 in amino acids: CASSFDSGIGGDTQYF. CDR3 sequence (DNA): TGTGCCAGCAGCTTCGATAGCGGGATTGGTGGAGATACGCAGTATTTT. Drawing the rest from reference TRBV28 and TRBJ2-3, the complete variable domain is DVKVTQSSRYLVKRTGEKVFLECVQDMDHENMFWYRQDPGLGLRLIYFSYDVKMKEKGDIPEGYSVSREKKERFSLILESASTNQTSMYLCASSFDSGIGGDTQYFGPGTRLTVL.

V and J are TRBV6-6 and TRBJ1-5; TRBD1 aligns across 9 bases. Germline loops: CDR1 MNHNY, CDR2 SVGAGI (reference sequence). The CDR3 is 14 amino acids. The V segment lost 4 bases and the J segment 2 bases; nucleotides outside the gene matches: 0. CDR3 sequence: CASSWTGGNQPQHF. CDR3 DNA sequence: TGTGCCAGCAGTTGGACAGGGGGCAATCAGCCCCAGCATTTT.

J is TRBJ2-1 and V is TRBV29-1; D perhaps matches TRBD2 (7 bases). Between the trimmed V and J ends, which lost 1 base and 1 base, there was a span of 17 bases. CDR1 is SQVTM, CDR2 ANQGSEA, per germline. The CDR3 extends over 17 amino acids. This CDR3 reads CSVEGGGGGLSYNEQFF. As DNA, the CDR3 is TGCAGCGTTGAAGGCGGGGGCGGGGGCTTATCCTACAATGAGCAGTTCTTC.

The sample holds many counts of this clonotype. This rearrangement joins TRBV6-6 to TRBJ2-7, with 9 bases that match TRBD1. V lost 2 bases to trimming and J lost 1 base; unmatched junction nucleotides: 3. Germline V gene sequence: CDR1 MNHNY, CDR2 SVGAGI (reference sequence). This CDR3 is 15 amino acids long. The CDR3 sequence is CASSYRDRVSYEQYF. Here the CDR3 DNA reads TGTGCCAGCAGTTACAGGGACAGGGTATCCTACGAGCAGTACTTC.

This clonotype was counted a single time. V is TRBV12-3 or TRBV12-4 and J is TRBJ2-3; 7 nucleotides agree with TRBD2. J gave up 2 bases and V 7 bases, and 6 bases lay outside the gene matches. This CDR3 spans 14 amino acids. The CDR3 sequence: CASTGLSSTDTQYF. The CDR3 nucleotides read TGTGCCAGCACGGGACTATCTTCCACAGATACGCAGTATTTT.

Here the CDR3 DNA reads TGCAGTGCTTGGAGCAGCCAAGGGGAGCAGTTCTTC. This gives the protein CSAWSSQGEQFF. The rearrangement links TRBV20-1 to TRBJ2-1; D unresolved. This CDR3 has 12 amino acids. From germline, CDR1 is DFQATT and CDR2 SNEGSKA (reference sequence). V was trimmed by 5 bases and J by 10 bases, leaving 15 bases between them.

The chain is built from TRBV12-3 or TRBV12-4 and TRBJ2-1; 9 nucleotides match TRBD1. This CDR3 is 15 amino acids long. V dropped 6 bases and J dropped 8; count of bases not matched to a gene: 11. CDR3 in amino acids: CASRPGQGGLDEQFF. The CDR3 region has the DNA TGTGCCAGCAGACCGGGACAGGGAGGGTTGGATGAGCAGTTCTTC.

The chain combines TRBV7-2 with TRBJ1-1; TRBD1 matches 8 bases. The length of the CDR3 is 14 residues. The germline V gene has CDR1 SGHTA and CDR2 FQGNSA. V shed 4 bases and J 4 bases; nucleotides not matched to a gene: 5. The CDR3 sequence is CASSSTDRVTEAFF. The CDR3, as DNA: TGTGCCAGCAGCTCGACGGACAGGGTCACTGAAGCTTTCTTT.

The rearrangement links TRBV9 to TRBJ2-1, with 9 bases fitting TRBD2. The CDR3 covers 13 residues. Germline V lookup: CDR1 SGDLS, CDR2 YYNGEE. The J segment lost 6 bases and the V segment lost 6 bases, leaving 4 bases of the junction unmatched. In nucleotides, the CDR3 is TGTGCCAGCACTGTTAGCGGGAGCAATGAGCAGTTCTTC. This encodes CASTVSGSNEQFF.

The CDR3 bases are TGTGCCAGCAGCGCGATGACTACGACAGACGAGCAGTACTTC. As protein: CASSAMTTTDEQYF. J is TRBJ2-7 and V is TRBV7-2, with D perhaps TRBD1 or TRBD2 (5 bases each). Germline CDR1 SGHTA, CDR2 FQGNSA. Trimming cost V 5 bases and J 5 bases, with 16 bases left between them. The CDR3 runs 14 residues.

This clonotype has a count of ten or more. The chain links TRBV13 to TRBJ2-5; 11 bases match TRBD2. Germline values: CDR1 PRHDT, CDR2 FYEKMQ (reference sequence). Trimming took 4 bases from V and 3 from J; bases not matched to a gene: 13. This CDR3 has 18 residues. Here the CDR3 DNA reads TGTGCCAGCAGCTCTCGGGCCCCTCTAGCGGGAGGAAAAGAGACCCAGTACTTC. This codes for CASSSRAPLAGGKETQYF. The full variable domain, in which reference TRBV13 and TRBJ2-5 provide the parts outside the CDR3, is AAGVIQSPRHLIKEKRETATLKCYPIPRHDTVYWYQQGPGQDPQFLISFYEKMQSDKGSIPDRFSAQQFSDYHSELNMSSLELGDSALYFCASSSRAPLAGGKETQYFGPGTRLLVL.

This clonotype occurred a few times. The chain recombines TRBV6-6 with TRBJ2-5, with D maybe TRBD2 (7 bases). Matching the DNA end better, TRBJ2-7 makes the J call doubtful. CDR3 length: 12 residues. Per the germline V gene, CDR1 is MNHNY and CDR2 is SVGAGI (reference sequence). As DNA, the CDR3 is TGTGCCAGCAGTAACGGGGGGCGCGAGCAGTACTTC. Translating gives CASSNGGREQYF.

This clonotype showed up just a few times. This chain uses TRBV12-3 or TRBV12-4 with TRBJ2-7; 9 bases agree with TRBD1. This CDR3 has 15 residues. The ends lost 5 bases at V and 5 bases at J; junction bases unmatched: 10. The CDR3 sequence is CASSPEWTGVHEQYF. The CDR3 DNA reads TGTGCCAGCAGTCCCGAGTGGACAGGGGTCCACGAGCAGTACTTC.

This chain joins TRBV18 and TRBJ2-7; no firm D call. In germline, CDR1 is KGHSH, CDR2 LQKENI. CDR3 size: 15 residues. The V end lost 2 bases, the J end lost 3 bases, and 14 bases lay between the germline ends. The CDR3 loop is CASSPLLQRIYEQYF. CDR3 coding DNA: TGTGCCAGCTCACCATTGTTACAGAGGATCTACGAGCAGTACTTC.

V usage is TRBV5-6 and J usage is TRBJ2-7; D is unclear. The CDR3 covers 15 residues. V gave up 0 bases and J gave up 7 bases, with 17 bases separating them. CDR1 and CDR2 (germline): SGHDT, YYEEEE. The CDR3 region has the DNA TGTGCCAGCAGCTTGGGTAGGGTCCTTAACAATGAGCAGTACTTC. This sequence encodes CASSLGRVLNNEQYF. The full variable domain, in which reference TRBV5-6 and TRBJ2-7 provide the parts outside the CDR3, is DAGVTQSPTHLIKTRGQQVTLRCSPKSGHDTVSWYQQALGQGPQFIFQYYEEEERQRGNFPDRFSGHQFPNYSSELNVNALLLGDSALYLCASSLGRVLNNEQYFGPGTRLTVT.

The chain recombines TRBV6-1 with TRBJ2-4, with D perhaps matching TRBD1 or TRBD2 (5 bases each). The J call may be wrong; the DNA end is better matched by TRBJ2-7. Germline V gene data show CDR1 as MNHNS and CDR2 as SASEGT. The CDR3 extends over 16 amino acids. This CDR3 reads CASSEARRDGQYEQYF. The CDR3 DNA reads TGTGCCAGCAGTGAAGCGCGTCGGGACGGGCAGTACGAGCAGTACTTC.

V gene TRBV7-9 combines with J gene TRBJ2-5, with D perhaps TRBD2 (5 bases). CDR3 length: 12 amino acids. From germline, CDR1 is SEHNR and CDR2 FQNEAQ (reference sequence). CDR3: CANGESVTTQYF. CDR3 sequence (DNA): TGTGCTAACGGGGAGAGTGTAACGACCCAGTACTTC.

CDR3 amino acids: CAISPGFGTDTQYF. The CDR3, as DNA: TGTGCCATCAGCCCCGGGTTCGGCACAGATACGCAGTATTTT. This rearrangement joins TRBV10-3 to TRBJ2-3; no firm D call. Trimming removed 6 bases at V and 1 base at J, with 11 bases between. The CDR3 runs to 14 residues. The germline V gene has CDR1 ENHRY and CDR2 SYGVKD.

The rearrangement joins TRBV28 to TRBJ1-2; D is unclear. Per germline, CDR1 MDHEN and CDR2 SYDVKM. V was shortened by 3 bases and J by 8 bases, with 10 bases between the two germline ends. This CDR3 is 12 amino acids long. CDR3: CASSFQMGGYTF. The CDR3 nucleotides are TGTGCCAGCAGTTTCCAGATGGGGGGCTACACCTTC.

This CDR3 is CSARDLALSGRYNEQFF. The DNA of the CDR3 is TGCAGTGCTAGAGATCTGGCCCTTAGCGGGAGATACAATGAGCAGTTCTTC. The chain recombines TRBV20-1 with TRBJ2-1, with 9 bases fitting TRBD2. V shed 0 bases, J shed 4 bases, and the junction held 10 bases outside the gene matches. The CDR3 totals 17 residues. Germline V gives CDR1 DFQATT, CDR2 SNEGSKA (reference sequence).